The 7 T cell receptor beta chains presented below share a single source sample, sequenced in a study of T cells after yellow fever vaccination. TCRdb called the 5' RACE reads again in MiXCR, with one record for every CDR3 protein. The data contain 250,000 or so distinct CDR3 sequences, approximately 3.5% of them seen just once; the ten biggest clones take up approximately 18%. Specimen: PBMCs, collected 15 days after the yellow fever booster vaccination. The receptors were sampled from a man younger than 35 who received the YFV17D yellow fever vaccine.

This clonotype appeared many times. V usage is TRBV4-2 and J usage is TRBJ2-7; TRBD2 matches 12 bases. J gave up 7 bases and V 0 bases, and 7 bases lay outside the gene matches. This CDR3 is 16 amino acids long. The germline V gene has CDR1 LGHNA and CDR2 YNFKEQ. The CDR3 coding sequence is TGTGCCAGCAGCCAAGATGAGACTAGCGGGGGAGTAGAGCAGTACTTC. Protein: CASSQDETSGGVEQYF.

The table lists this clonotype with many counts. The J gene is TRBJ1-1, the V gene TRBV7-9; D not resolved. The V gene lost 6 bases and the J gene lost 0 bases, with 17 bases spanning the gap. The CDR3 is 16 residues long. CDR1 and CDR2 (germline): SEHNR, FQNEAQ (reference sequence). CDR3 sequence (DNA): TGTGCCAGCAGTTCGACCGACACGCACATGAACACTGAAGCTTTCTTT. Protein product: CASSSTDTHMNTEAFF.

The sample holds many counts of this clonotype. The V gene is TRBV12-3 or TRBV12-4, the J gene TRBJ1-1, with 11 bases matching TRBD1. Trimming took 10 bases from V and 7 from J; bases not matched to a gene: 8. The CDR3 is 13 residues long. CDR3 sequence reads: CATSDRGHIEAFF. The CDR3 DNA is TGTGCCACTTCGGACAGGGGGCACATTGAAGCTTTCTTT.

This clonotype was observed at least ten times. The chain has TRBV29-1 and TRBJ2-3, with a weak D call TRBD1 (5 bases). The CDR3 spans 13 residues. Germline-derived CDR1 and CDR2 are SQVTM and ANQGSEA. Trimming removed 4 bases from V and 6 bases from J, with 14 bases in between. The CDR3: CSVAPDRVDTQYF. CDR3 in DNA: TGCAGCGTTGCCCCTGACAGAGTCGATACGCAGTATTTT.

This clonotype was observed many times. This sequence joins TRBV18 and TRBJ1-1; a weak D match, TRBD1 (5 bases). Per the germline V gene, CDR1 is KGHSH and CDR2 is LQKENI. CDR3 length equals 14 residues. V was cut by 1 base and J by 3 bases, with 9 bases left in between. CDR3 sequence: CASSPLGDYTEAFF. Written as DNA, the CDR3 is TGTGCCAGCTCACCACTCGGGGACTACACTGAAGCTTTCTTT.

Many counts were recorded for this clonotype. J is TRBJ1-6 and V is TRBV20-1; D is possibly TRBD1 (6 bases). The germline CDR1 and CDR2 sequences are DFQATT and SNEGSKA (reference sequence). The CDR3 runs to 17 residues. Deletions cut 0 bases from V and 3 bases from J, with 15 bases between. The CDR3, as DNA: TGCAGTGCTAGAGATTACAGGGTCGGAAACTATAATTCACCCCTCCACTTT. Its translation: CSARDYRVGNYNSPLHF.

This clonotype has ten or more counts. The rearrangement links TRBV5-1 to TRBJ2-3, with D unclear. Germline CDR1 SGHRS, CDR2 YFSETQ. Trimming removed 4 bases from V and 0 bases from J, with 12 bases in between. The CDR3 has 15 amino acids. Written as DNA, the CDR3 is TGCGCCAGCAGCCTGATCCGAAGAAGCACAGATACGCAGTATTTT. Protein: CASSLIRRSTDTQYF.